One and the same sample provided the 29 T cell receptor beta chains below, sequenced in a study of cytomegalovirus exposure and HLA in healthy donors. The PCR made use of 60 Vbeta and 13 Jbeta primers. Libraries were prepared by immunoSEQ multiplex PCR; TCRdb keeps only in-frame clonotypes and omits some of them. The sample has around 110,000 clones, about 70% seen once. The material sequenced was PBMCs. The receptors were sampled from a man under 40 in good health and CMV-seropositive.

This chain joins TRBV2 and TRBJ1-2; D might be TRBD1 (5 bases). Germline loops: CDR1 SNHLY, CDR2 FYNNEI. The CDR3 has 14 residues. V lost 3 bases to trimming and J lost 5 bases, with 13 bases between them. The CDR3 here is CASSEDTTTYGYTF. The CDR3 DNA sequence: TGTGCCAGCAGTGAGGACACAACGACGTATGGCTACACCTTC. The full variable domain, with the rest looked up from reference TRBV2 and TRBJ1-2, is EPEVTQTPSHQVTQMGQEVILRCVPISNHLYFYWYRQILGQKVEFLVSFYNNEISEKSEIFDDQFSVERPDGSNFTLKIRSTKLEDSAMYFCASSEDTTTYGYTFGSGTRLTVV.

This clone occurred a few times. This chain uses TRBV11-3 with TRBJ2-3; TRBD2 aligns across 7 bases. Germline CDR1 and CDR2: SGHNT and YENEEA. The J segment lost 11 bases and the V segment lost 0 bases, leaving 14 bases of the junction unmatched. CDR3 length: 16 amino acids. The CDR3 spells CASSLDPTSRQGRQYF. CDR3 in DNA: TGTGCCAGCAGCTTAGATCCGACTAGCCGCCAGGGTCGGCAGTATTTT.

The J gene is TRBJ1-2, the V gene TRBV9, with D perhaps matching TRBD1 (5 bases). The CDR3 loop spans 14 amino acids. Germline V gene lookup returns CDR1 SGDLS and CDR2 YYNGEE. With 0 bases removed from V and 5 bases from J, the gap between germline ends came to 11 bases. CDR3 nucleotide sequence: TGTGCCAGCAGCGTAGAAGCAGGGACTTATGGCTACACCTTC. Amino acids: CASSVEAGTYGYTF.

This clone was picked up one time. V gene TRBV9 combines with J gene TRBJ2-1; 12 bases line up with TRBD2. Unmatched junction bases numbered 4, after V lost 0 bases and J lost 0 bases. Germline CDR1 is SGDLS and CDR2 is YYNGEE. The CDR3 has 18 residues. CDR3 sequence: CASSVVTSGGGSYNEQFF. The CDR3 nucleotides read TGTGCCAGCAGCGTAGTGACTAGCGGGGGAGGCTCCTACAATGAGCAGTTCTTC.

V and J are TRBV2 and TRBJ2-3, with D possibly matching TRBD1 (9 bases). This CDR3 has 15 residues. Germline V CDR1 and CDR2: SNHLY, FYNNEI. V was trimmed by 8 bases and J by 3 bases, leaving 18 bases between them. This CDR3 reads CASLTGGGGTDTQYF. The CDR3 DNA reads as TGTGCCAGCCTCACAGGGGGCGGGGGGACAGATACGCAGTATTTT.

The sample holds a few counts of this clone. The CDR3 bases are TGTGCCAGCAGCCTCGGTGGACGGGGGGGTAGCAATCAGCCCCAGCATTTT. Encoded protein: CASSLGGRGGSNQPQHF. The chain links TRBV5-4 to TRBJ1-5; D might be TRBD1 (5 bases). Trimming shortened V by 4 bases and J by 0 bases, and 17 bases separated the two germline ends. The CDR3 runs 17 residues. The germline V gene has CDR1 SGHNT and CDR2 YYREEE (reference sequence).

This sequence joins TRBV13 and TRBJ1-1; D is uncertain. Germline values: CDR1 PRHDT, CDR2 FYEKMQ (reference sequence). V was shortened by 9 bases and J by 4 bases, with 18 bases between the two germline ends. CDR3 length: 14 residues. Here the CDR3 DNA reads TGTGCCAGGTGGGCACCTGGGAGCGCCACTGAAGCTTTCTTT. Amino acids: CARWAPGSATEAFF.

This chain uses TRBV7-2 with TRBJ2-3, with 8 bases matching TRBD2. CDR1 is SGHTA, CDR2 FQGNSA, per germline. This CDR3 region has 15 residues. Losses at the gene ends were 2 bases for V and 3 bases for J; bases not matched to a gene: 4. The CDR3 region is CASSLRGGGTDTQYF. The CDR3 coding sequence is TGTGCCAGCAGCTTACGGGGGGGCGGGACAGATACGCAGTATTTT.

The chain combines TRBV11-1 with TRBJ1-2; the D gene is possibly TRBD1 (6 bases). The V end lost 3 bases, the J end lost 3 bases, and 8 bases lay between the germline ends. CDR1 is SGHAT and CDR2 is FQDESV in the germline V gene (reference sequence). This CDR3 contains 13 residues. The DNA for the CDR3 is TGTGCCAGCAGCTTTGCAGGGGACTATGGCTACACCTTC. Amino acids: CASSFAGDYGYTF.

The table lists this clone with a count of one. The CDR3 is CASSYLGQTYNEQFF. The DNA for the CDR3 is TGTGCCAGCAGCTACCTGGGACAGACCTACAATGAGCAGTTCTTC. The chain recombines TRBV7-6 with TRBJ2-1; TRBD1 matches 7 bases. Germline CDR1 SGHVS, CDR2 FNYEAQ. This CDR3 is built from 15 residues. V gave up 4 bases and J gave up 2 bases; unmatched junction bases: 5.

This chain joins TRBV5-1 and TRBJ2-1; 9 bases fit TRBD1. Germline V gives CDR1 SGHRS, CDR2 YFSETQ. The CDR3 extends over 16 amino acids. V trimming: 5 bases; J trimming: 8 bases; junction bases outside the gene matches: 14. The CDR3, as DNA: TGCGCCAGCAGTTCTTATGGACAGGGGAGTGAAGATGAGCAGTTCTTC. Translation gives CASSSYGQGSEDEQFF.

The chain joins TRBV7-2 to TRBJ2-6; possible D gene TRBD2, 5 bases. CDR1 SGHTA and CDR2 FQGNSA come from the germline V gene. The CDR3 sequence is 16 residues long. V gave up 5 bases and J gave up 0 bases, with 11 bases separating them. CDR3 sequence reads: CASSMRLNSGANVLTF. Here the CDR3 DNA reads TGTGCCAGCAGCATGCGACTAAACTCTGGGGCCAACGTCCTGACTTTC.

V is TRBV5-1 and J is TRBJ1-1; 9 bases match TRBD1. Unmatched junction bases numbered 8, after V lost 4 bases and J lost 1 base. This CDR3 is 16 amino acids long. In germline, CDR1 is SGHRS, CDR2 YFSETQ. CDR3 sequence reads: CASSLGQGSRNTEAFF. The CDR3 DNA is TGCGCCAGCAGCCTGGGACAGGGAAGTAGGAACACTGAAGCTTTCTTT.

This clone was counted a few times. The rearrangement links TRBV7-9 to TRBJ1-1, with D unclear. This CDR3 is 16 amino acids long. V was trimmed by 6 bases and J by 3 bases, leaving 20 bases between them. Germline V gene sequence: CDR1 SEHNR, CDR2 FQNEAQ (reference sequence). The CDR3 loop is CASSRWRAEKYTEAFF. The CDR3 nucleotides are TGTGCCAGCAGTCGGTGGAGGGCCGAGAAATACACTGAAGCTTTCTTT.

CDR3 coding DNA: TGCGCCAGCAGCTTGGGGGACAGGGGAGATGCACCCCTCCACTTT. Amino acid sequence: CASSLGDRGDAPLHF. The V and J genes are TRBV5-1 and TRBJ1-6; 10 nucleotides match TRBD1. J lost 11 bases, V lost 0 bases, and 5 bases had no gene match. The CDR3 sequence is 15 residues long. The germline V gene has CDR1 SGHRS and CDR2 YFSETQ.

The J gene is TRBJ1-1, the V gene TRBV11-2; 7 nucleotides line up with TRBD1. The junction had 3 bases not matched to a gene; V was cut back by 5 bases and J by 0 bases. The germline V gene encodes CDR1 SGHAT and CDR2 FQNNGV. There are 14 residues in the CDR3. The CDR3 DNA follows: TGTGCCAGCAGCCAGACAGGGCTGAACACTGAAGCTTTCTTT. Its translation is CASSQTGLNTEAFF.

This clone appeared a few times. The J gene is TRBJ1-2, the V gene TRBV2, with 7 bases matching TRBD1. CDR1 is SNHLY, CDR2 FYNNEI, per germline. Germline trimming cut 8 bases from V and 4 bases from J; bases unmatched to any gene: 7. This CDR3 is 13 amino acids long. The CDR3 DNA reads as TGTGCCAGCGGCACGGGACAGCGCTATGGCTACACCTTC. It yields the protein CASGTGQRYGYTF.

This sequence joins TRBV28 and TRBJ1-5; TRBD1 is a possible D gene (5 bases). Trimming left V 6 bases short and J 10 bases short, with 19 bases between. From germline, CDR1 is MDHEN and CDR2 SYDVKM. CDR3 size: 14 residues. The chain's CDR3 is CASRHSGAFVPQHF. The CDR3, as DNA: TGTGCCAGCAGACATAGCGGGGCCTTCGTACCCCAGCATTTT. Together with reference TRBV28 and TRBJ1-5, the CDR3 gives the full variable domain: DVKVTQSSRYLVKRTGEKVFLECVQDMDHENMFWYRQDPGLGLRLIYFSYDVKMKEKGDIPEGYSVSREKKERFSLILESASTNQTSMYLCASRHSGAFVPQHFGDGTRLSIL.

The rearrangement uses TRBV15 and TRBJ2-1, with TRBD1 matching 11 bases. The CDR3 totals 14 residues. The ends lost 3 bases at V and 7 bases at J; junction bases unmatched: 2. The V gene's germline CDR1 is LNHNV and CDR2 YYDKDF (reference sequence). The CDR3 region is CATSRDRGLNEQFF. CDR3 sequence (DNA): TGTGCCACCAGCAGGGACAGGGGGCTGAATGAGCAGTTCTTC.

There are a few counts of this clone. This chain connects TRBV4-1 to TRBJ1-2, with D possibly matching TRBD1 (6 bases). This CDR3 comprises 14 residues. V was shortened by 1 base and J by 4 bases, with 10 bases between the two germline ends. Germline values: CDR1 MGHRA, CDR2 YSYEKL. The CDR3, as DNA: TGCGCCAGCAGCCAAGGCAGGGGTGCCTATGGCTACACCTTC. Protein product: CASSQGRGAYGYTF.

This clone was picked up a small number of times. The chain employs TRBV29-1 and TRBJ1-4; no firm D call. Germline CDR1 is SQVTM and CDR2 is ANQGSEA. Trimming removed 6 bases at V and 8 bases at J, with 16 bases between. The CDR3 is made up of 13 amino acids. The CDR3 sequence: CSVLGPVHEKLFF. As DNA, the CDR3 is TGCAGCGTGCTAGGTCCGGTTCACGAAAAACTGTTTTTT.

The rearrangement uses TRBV2 and TRBJ2-2; TRBD1 is a possible D gene (6 bases). This CDR3 region has 14 residues. Germline loops: CDR1 SNHLY, CDR2 FYNNEI. The ends were cut back, 6 bases at V and 4 bases at J, with 12 bases in the middle. Here the CDR3 reads CASRTGRGTGELFF. CDR3 in DNA: TGTGCCAGCAGAACAGGGAGAGGCACCGGGGAGCTGTTTTTT.

The chain has TRBV2 and TRBJ1-6; D is possibly TRBD1 (6 bases). V gave up 3 bases and J gave up 4 bases, with 13 bases separating them. Germline V gene sequence: CDR1 SNHLY, CDR2 FYNNEI. The CDR3 has 16 amino acids. This CDR3 is CASSEGSDSYNSPLHF. Here the CDR3 DNA reads TGTGCCAGCAGTGAGGGGTCGGACAGTTATAATTCACCCCTCCACTTT. Drawing the rest from reference TRBV2 and TRBJ1-6, the complete variable domain is EPEVTQTPSHQVTQMGQEVILRCVPISNHLYFYWYRQILGQKVEFLVSFYNNEISEKSEIFDDQFSVERPDGSNFTLKIRSTKLEDSAMYFCASSEGSDSYNSPLHFGNGTRLTVT.

The genes are TRBV9 and TRBJ1-3, with 8 bases matching TRBD1. The CDR3 loop spans 16 amino acids. The trim removed 2 bases at V and 6 bases at J, leaving 10 bases unmatched. Germline V gene lookup returns CDR1 SGDLS and CDR2 YYNGEE. CDR3 sequence: CASSVIPTGGINTIYF. The CDR3 DNA follows: TGTGCCAGCAGCGTCATACCAACAGGGGGTATAAACACCATATATTTT.

This chain uses TRBV18 with TRBJ1-3, with a possible D match to TRBD1 (5 bases). V was pared by 3 bases and J by 3 bases, with 9 bases between. CDR3 length: 14 amino acids. The germline V gene encodes CDR1 KGHSH and CDR2 LQKENI. As DNA, the CDR3 is TGTGCCAGCTCACCGAACGACAGTGGAAACACCATATATTTT. Protein product: CASSPNDSGNTIYF.

The chain recombines TRBV12-5 with TRBJ1-5, with D perhaps matching TRBD1 (6 bases). Germline CDR1 and CDR2: LGHNT and FRNRAP. V lost 3 bases, J lost 0 bases, and 12 bases lay in between. This CDR3 contains 16 residues. This chain's CDR3 is CASGFEGDGSNQPQHF. The DNA of the CDR3 is TGTGCTAGTGGTTTTGAGGGGGACGGTAGCAATCAGCCCCAGCATTTT.

This clone was counted a few times. This sequence joins TRBV5-1 and TRBJ2-1, with D perhaps matching TRBD2 (5 bases). CDR3 length: 16 amino acids. Trimming left V 1 base short and J 3 bases short, with 14 bases between. The germline gives CDR1 SGHRS, CDR2 YFSETQ. The CDR3 sequence: CASSLSPGWDYNEQFF. The CDR3 DNA reads TGCGCCAGCAGCTTGTCACCGGGATGGGACTACAATGAGCAGTTCTTC.

The V gene is TRBV13, the J gene TRBJ2-7; 8 bases align to TRBD2. V dropped 0 bases and J dropped 4; count of bases not matched to a gene: 5. Germline V gives CDR1 PRHDT, CDR2 FYEKMQ (reference sequence). This CDR3 is built from 15 residues. As DNA, the CDR3 is TGTGCCAGCAGCTTAGGGGGGACTAGAGGGTACGAGCAGTACTTC. It specifies CASSLGGTRGYEQYF. The complete variable domain, with remaining parts taken from reference TRBV13 and TRBJ2-7, reads AAGVIQSPRHLIKEKRETATLKCYPIPRHDTVYWYQQGPGQDPQFLISFYEKMQSDKGSIPDRFSAQQFSDYHSELNMSSLELGDSALYFCASSLGGTRGYEQYFGPGTRLTVT.

The V and J genes are TRBV30 and TRBJ2-1; D perhaps matches TRBD1 (6 bases). The V and J ends lost 0 bases and 3 bases respectively, with 15 bases between them. Germline V CDR1 and CDR2: GTSNPN, SVGIG (reference sequence). This CDR3 region has 16 residues. The CDR3 here is CAWSVVGAVLYNEQFF. For the CDR3, the DNA is TGTGCCTGGAGTGTGGTGGGGGCCGTTCTCTACAATGAGCAGTTCTTC. The variable domain in full, with the rest retrieved from reference TRBV30 and TRBJ2-1, is SQTIHQWPATLVQPVGSPLSLECTVEGTSNPNLYWYRQAAGRGLQLLFYSVGIGQISSEVPQNLSASRPQDRQFILSSKKLLLSDSGFYLCAWSVVGAVLYNEQFFGPGTRLTVL.